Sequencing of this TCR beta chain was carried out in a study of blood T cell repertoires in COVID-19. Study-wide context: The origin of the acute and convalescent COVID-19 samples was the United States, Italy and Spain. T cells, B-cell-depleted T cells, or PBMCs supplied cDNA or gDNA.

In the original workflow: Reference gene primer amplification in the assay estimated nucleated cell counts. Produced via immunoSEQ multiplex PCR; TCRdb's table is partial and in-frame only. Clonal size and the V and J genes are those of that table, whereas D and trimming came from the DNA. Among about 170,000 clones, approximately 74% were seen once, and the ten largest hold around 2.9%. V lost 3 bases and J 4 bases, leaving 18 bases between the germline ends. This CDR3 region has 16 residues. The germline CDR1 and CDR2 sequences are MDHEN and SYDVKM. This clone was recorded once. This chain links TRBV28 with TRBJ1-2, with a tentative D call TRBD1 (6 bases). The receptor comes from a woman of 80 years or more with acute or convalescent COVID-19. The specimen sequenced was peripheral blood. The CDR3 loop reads CASSLSGGGRGYGYTF. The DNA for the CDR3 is TGTGCCAGCAGTTTGAGTGGCGGGGGCAGAGGCTATGGCTACACCTTC.